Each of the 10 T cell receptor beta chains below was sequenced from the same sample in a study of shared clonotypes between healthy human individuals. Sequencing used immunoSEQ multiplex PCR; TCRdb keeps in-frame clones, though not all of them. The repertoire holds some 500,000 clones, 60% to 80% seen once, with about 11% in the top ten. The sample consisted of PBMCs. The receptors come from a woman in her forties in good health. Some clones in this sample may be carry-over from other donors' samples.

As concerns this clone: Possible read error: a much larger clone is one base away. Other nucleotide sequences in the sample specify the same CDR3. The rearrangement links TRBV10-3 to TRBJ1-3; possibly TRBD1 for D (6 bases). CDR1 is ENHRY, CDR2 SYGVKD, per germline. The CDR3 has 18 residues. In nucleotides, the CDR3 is TGCGCCATCAGTTCGACAGGTATCCCCAGATCCTCTGGAAACACCATATATTTT. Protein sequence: CAISSTGIPRSSGNTIYF.

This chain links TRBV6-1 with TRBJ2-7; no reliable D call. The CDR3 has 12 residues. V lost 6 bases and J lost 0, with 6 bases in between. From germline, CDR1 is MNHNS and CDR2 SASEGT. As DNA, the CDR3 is TGTGCCAGCAGGGACGCCTCCTACGAGCAGTACTTC. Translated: CASRDASYEQYF.

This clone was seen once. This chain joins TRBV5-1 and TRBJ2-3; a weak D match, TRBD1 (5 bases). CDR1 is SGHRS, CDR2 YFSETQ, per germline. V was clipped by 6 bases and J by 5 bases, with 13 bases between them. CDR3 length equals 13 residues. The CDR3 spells CASTGRVGDTQYF. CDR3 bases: TGCGCCAGCACCGGCAGGGTCGGAGATACGCAGTATTTT.

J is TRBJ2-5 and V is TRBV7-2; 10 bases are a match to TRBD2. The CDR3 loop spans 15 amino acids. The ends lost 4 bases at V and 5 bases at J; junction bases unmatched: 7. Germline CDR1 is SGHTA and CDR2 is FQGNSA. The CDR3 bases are TGTGCCAGCAGCTGGCATACTAGCGGGGACGAGACCCAGTACTTC. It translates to CASSWHTSGDETQYF.

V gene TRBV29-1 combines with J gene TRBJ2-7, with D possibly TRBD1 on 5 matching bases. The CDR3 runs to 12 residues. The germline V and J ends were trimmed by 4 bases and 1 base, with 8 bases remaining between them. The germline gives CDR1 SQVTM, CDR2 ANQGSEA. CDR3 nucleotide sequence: TGCAGCGTTGCCGACAGTTCCTACGAGCAGTACTTC. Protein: CSVADSSYEQYF.

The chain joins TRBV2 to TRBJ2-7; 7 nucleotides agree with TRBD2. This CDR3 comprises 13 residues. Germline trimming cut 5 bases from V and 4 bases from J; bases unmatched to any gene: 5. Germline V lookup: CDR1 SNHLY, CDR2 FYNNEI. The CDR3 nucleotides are TGTGCCAGCAGTCTATCGGGGGGTTACGAGCAGTACTTC. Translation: CASSLSGGYEQYF.

CDR3 loop: CASSQDASGKYFNEQFF. For the CDR3, the DNA is TGTGCCAGCAGCCAAGATGCTAGCGGGAAGTATTTCAATGAGCAGTTCTTC. J is TRBJ2-1 and V is TRBV14; 9 bases are shared with TRBD2. Germline V gene sequence: CDR1 SGHDN, CDR2 FVKESK. The CDR3 totals 17 residues. The V and J ends lost 0 bases and 6 bases, in that order; junction bases with no gene match: 9.

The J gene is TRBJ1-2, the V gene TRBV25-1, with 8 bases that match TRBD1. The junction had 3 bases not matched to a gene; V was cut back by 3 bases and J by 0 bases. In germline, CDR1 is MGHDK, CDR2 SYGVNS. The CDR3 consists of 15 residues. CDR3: CASSDDRGANYGYTF. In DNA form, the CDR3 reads TGTGCCAGCAGTGACGACAGGGGAGCTAACTATGGCTACACCTTC.

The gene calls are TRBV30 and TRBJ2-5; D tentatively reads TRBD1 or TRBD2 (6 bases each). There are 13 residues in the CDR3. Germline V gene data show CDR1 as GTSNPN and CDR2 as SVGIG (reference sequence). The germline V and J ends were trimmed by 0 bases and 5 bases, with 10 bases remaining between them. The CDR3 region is CAWSVRGDETQYF. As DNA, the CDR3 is TGTGCCTGGAGTGTAAGGGGGGACGAGACCCAGTACTTC.

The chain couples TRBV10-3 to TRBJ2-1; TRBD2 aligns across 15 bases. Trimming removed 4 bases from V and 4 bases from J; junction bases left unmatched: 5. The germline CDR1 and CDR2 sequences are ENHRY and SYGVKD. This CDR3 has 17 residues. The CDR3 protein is CAISGTSGRAGYNEQFF. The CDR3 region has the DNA TGTGCCATCAGTGGGACTAGCGGGAGGGCCGGATACAATGAGCAGTTCTTC.